The clone carrying this TCR beta chain was detected only once. CDR1 and CDR2 from the germline V gene are MNHEY and SVGAGI. Trimming stripped 0 bases from V and 4 bases from J, with 9 bases between. There are 14 residues in the CDR3. Data came from immunoSEQ multiplex PCR; TCRdb stores just in-frame clones and leaves some out. The sample shows approximately 330,000 clones, just under 80% of them seen only once. These data are taken from a study of cytotoxic CD8 clonotypes in ibrutinib-treated CLL. The clonotype originates from a human donor with chronic lymphocytic leukemia. The chain carries TRBV6-5 and TRBJ1-2; TRBD1 is a possible D gene (5 bases). The material was PBMCs, obtained before ibrutinib treatment. This chain's CDR3 is CASSYSTELYGYTF. In DNA, the CDR3 is TGTGCCAGCAGTTACTCGACAGAACTCTATGGCTACACCTTC.